This T cell receptor beta chain was retrieved from a study of blood T cell repertoires in COVID-19. About the study: Collection of acute and convalescent COVID-19 samples took place in the United States, Italy and Spain. T cells, B-cell-depleted T cells, or PBMCs provided the cDNA or gDNA that served as material.

How the authors handled the data: It was from reference gene primer amplification that nucleated cell counts were estimated. The assay was immunoSEQ multiplex PCR, and TCRdb's table has in-frame clones only and misses some. V and J calls and clone size are copied from that table; D and trimming were computed from the DNA. The data hold about 520,000 clones, with approximately 85% observed a single time. Germline V lookup: CDR1 MDHEN, CDR2 SYDVKM. Trimming left V 2 bases short and J 11 bases short, with 15 bases between. This CDR3 contains 14 residues. The origin of this receptor is a human donor in a cohort sampled during active COVID-19. Specimen: peripheral blood. The genes are TRBV28 and TRBJ1-4; tentatively, D is TRBD1 (5 bases). In nucleotides, the CDR3 is TGTGCCAGCAGTTTAGGCAGGGCGGTAGGGAAACTGTTTTTT. Translation: CASSLGRAVGKLFF.